The clone carrying this TCR beta chain turned up a few times. Its antigen is as yet unknown. The data derive from a study of T-cell reconstitution after alpha-beta-depleted transplantation in children. Points from the study as a whole: By about two months after transplant, alpha-beta T cells reportedly arose from several hundred graft clones that had expanded. Diversity of TCRbeta at day 60 was high in some patients, arising from surviving recipient T cells and thymic progenitors. From newly produced T cells came most of the T-cell counts and diversity one year after transplant.

V was clipped by 2 bases and J by 5 bases, with 13 bases between them. The CDR3 spans 14 residues. Per the germline V gene, CDR1 is MNHEY and CDR2 is SVGAGI. TCRbeta library preparation incorporated unique molecular identifiers. TCRdb reprocessed the PCR reads with MiXCR, giving one entry per CDR3 protein. The sample lists hundreds of thousands of distinct CDR3 sequences, about 21% seen once, with less than 15% in the top ten. Sample: PBMCs, mostly from graft donor cells, taken 360 days after TCRalphabeta/CD19-depleted stem cell transplant. This chain links TRBV6-5 with TRBJ2-7, with no clear D. The receptor was isolated from a boy under three years old who had a stem cell transplant for acute myeloid leukemia, so the T cells may come from the graft donor. CDR3: CASSYDMTLDEQYF. CDR3 DNA sequence: TGTGCCAGCAGTTACGACATGACCCTGGACGAGCAGTACTTC.